These 8 T cell receptor beta chains were all obtained from the same sample, sequenced in a study of T-cell reconstitution after alpha-beta-depleted transplantation in children. This sample's TCRbeta library carried unique molecular identifier barcodes. TCRdb re-called the PCR reads with MiXCR, one entry per CDR3 protein. The table has about 610,000 distinct CDR3 sequences, roughly a tenth seen once; the top ten hold less than 5%. Specimen: PBMCs from the stem cell graft donor, collected from the stem cell graft. These receptor sequences come from a human donor who donated a stem cell graft to a child with acute myeloid leukemia.

This clonotype has a handful of counts. The chain couples TRBV11-2 to TRBJ2-3, with 11 bases matching TRBD2. The germline gives CDR1 SGHAT, CDR2 FQNNGV. Trimming cost V 2 bases and J 1 base; bases outside gene matches: 17. The CDR3 consists of 21 residues. CDR3 in DNA: TGTGCCAGCAGCTTATTTATGTGGCAGGGAATAGCGGGAGGGGGCACAGATACGCAGTATTTT. Translating gives CASSLFMWQGIAGGGTDTQYF. Filled out from reference TRBV11-2 and TRBJ2-3, the complete variable domain reads EAGVAQSPRYKIIEKRQSVAFWCNPISGHATLYWYQQILGQGPKLLIQFQNNGVVDDSQLPKDRFSAERLKGVDSTLKIQPAKLEDSAVYLCASSLFMWQGIAGGGTDTQYFGPGTRLTVL.

This clonotype was counted between two and nine times. The J gene is TRBJ1-5, the V gene TRBV27; D is possibly TRBD1 (6 bases). Trimming took 4 bases from V and 6 from J, leaving 19 bases between them. This CDR3 contains 16 residues. Germline V gene data show CDR1 as MNHEY and CDR2 as SMNVEV (reference sequence). The CDR3 nucleotides are TGTGCCAGCAGTTCGCGGTCAGGGGTTTTCGGTCAGCCCCAGCATTTT. Translated: CASSSRSGVFGQPQHF.

This clonotype was seen more than once but under ten times. The gene calls are TRBV2 and TRBJ2-1; D might be TRBD2 (5 bases). This CDR3 spans 11 amino acids. Trimming pared 8 bases from V and 7 bases from J, leaving 9 bases between. Per germline, CDR1 SNHLY and CDR2 FYNNEI. The CDR3 DNA reads as TGTGCCAGCCTCATAGCGAATGAGCAGTTCTTC. This encodes CASLIANEQFF.

The sample holds many counts of this clonotype. This chain uses TRBV29-1 with TRBJ2-7; the match to TRBD1 covers 11 bases. The CDR3 loop spans 14 amino acids. J lost 3 bases, V lost 6 bases, and 7 bases had no gene match. CDR1 is SQVTM and CDR2 is ANQGSEA in the germline V gene. The DNA for the CDR3 is TGCAGCGTAGATACCGGGACAGGGGGCTACGAGCAGTACTTC. It translates to CSVDTGTGGYEQYF.

This clonotype appeared a few times. This chain uses TRBV3-1 with TRBJ2-7, with D perhaps matching TRBD2 (6 bases). CDR3 length equals 15 residues. Germline V gene lookup returns CDR1 LGHDT and CDR2 YNNKEL (reference sequence). With 1 base removed from V and 0 bases from J, the gap between germline ends came to 10 bases. CDR3 residues: CASSQGPAGSYEQYF. The CDR3 nucleotides are TGTGCCAGCAGCCAAGGACCAGCGGGCTCCTACGAGCAGTACTTC.

This chain joins TRBV29-1 and TRBJ2-1; no clear D. Germline V lookup: CDR1 SQVTM, CDR2 ANQGSEA. Trimming removed 6 bases at V and 3 bases at J, with 18 bases between. This CDR3 contains 15 residues. The CDR3 region is CSVANSEPFYNEQFF. In DNA, the CDR3 is TGCAGCGTCGCAAACTCCGAACCCTTCTACAATGAGCAGTTCTTC.

The genes are TRBV15 and TRBJ2-5; D perhaps matches TRBD1 (6 bases). V lost 5 bases and J 5 bases, leaving 15 bases between the germline ends. Looked up from germline, CDR1 is LNHNV and CDR2 is YYDKDF (reference sequence). The CDR3 has 14 amino acids. CDR3 sequence reads: CATSLGGLWETQYF. CDR3 bases: TGTGCCACCAGCCTAGGGGGTCTGTGGGAGACCCAGTACTTC.

The sample holds many counts of this clonotype. The V and J genes are TRBV6-5 and TRBJ2-7; the match to TRBD1 covers 7 bases. Germline values: CDR1 MNHEY, CDR2 SVGAGI. Germline trimming cut 0 bases from V and 1 base from J; bases unmatched to any gene: 3. There are 15 residues in the CDR3. The CDR3 sequence is CASSYSDRESYEQYF. The CDR3 region has the DNA TGTGCCAGCAGTTACTCCGACAGGGAGTCCTACGAGCAGTACTTC.